This T cell receptor (beta chain) was retrieved from a study of blood T cell repertoires in COVID-19. Looking at the study overall: Some COVID-19 samples were acute and others convalescent; all came from the United States, Italy and Spain. In each case, the material was cDNA or gDNA derived from T cells, B-cell-depleted T cells, or PBMCs.

Original processing notes: Reference gene primer amplification gave estimated nucleated cell counts. TCRdb keeps only in-frame clones here, not all; method: immunoSEQ multiplex PCR. The V and J calls and clone size were taken over from that table, and D and trimming were inferred from the DNA. The data hold roughly 480,000 clones, with 89% observed a single time. Seattle patients were enrolled while actively infected and followed longitudinally. The receptor was isolated from a man aged 18 to 29 with COVID-19, enrolled during active disease. Sequenced sample: peripheral blood.

The CDR3 DNA sequence: TGTGCCAGCAGTTTCGACAGCGTGAACACTGAAGCTTTCTTT. As protein: CASSFDSVNTEAFF. V usage is TRBV2 and J usage is TRBJ1-1; TRBD1 might be the D (5 bases). CDR1 is SNHLY, CDR2 FYNNEI, per germline. There are 14 residues in the CDR3. V dropped 5 bases and J dropped 0 bases, with 10 bases sitting between them.